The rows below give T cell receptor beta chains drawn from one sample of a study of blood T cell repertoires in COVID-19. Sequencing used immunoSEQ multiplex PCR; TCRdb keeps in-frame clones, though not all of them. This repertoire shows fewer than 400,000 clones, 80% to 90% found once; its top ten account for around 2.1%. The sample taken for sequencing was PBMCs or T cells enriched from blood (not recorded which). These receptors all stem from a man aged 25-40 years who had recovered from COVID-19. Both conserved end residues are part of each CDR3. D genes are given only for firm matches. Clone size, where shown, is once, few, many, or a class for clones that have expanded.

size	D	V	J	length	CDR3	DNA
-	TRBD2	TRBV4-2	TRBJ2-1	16	CASSQEGTRGSNEQFF	TGTGCCAGCAGCCAAGAGGGGACTAGAGGCTCCAATGAGCAGTTCTTC
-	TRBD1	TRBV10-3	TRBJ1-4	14	CAISDRQGEGKLFF	TGTGCCATCAGTGACCGACAGGGGGAAGGAAAACTGTTTTTT
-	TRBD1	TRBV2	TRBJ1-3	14	CASADRGAGNTIYF	TGTGCCAGCGCAGACAGGGGAGCAGGAAACACCATATATTTT
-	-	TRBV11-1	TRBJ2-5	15	CASSLLPQSQETQYF	TGTGCCAGCAGCTTACTCCCACAGTCCCAAGAGACCCAGTACTTC
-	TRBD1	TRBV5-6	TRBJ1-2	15	CASSLGRQGAAGYTF	TGTGCCAGCAGCTTGGGACGACAGGGGGCGGCTGGCTACACCTTC
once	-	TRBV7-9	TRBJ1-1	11	CASSPLGGAFF	TGTGCCAGCAGCCCCCTTGGCGGAGCTTTCTTT
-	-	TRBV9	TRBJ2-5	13	CASSLDSSETQYF	TGTGCCAGCAGCCTAGACTCGAGCGAGACCCAGTACTTC
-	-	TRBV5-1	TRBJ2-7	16	CASSLGPGGQLYEQYF	TGCGCCAGCAGCTTGGGCCCCGGTGGACAGCTCTACGAGCAGTACTTC
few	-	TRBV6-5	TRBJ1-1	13	CASIGVLRGEAFF	TGTGCCAGCATCGGGGTCTTACGGGGTGAAGCTTTCTTT
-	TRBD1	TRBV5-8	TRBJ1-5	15	CASSIQGYSNQPQHF	TGTGCCAGCAGCATACAGGGGTATAGCAATCAGCCCCAGCATTTT
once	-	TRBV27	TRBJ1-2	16	CASSASPRQGLQGYTF	TGTGCCAGCAGCGCGTCCCCCCGGCAGGGTCTCCAGGGCTACACCTTC
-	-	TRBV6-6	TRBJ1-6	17	CASSRNGGSSYNSPLHF	TGTGCCAGCAGCCGAAACGGCGGGTCGTCCTATAATTCACCCCTCCACTTT
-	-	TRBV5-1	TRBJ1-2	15	CASSLGQGRDYGYTF	TGCGCCAGCAGCTTGGGGCAGGGGAGAGACTATGGCTACACCTTC
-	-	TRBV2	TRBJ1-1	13	CASVALQGTEAFF	TGTGCCAGCGTAGCCTTACAGGGAACTGAAGCTTTCTTT
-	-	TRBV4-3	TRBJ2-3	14	CASSQGLGADTQYF	TGCGCCAGCAGCCAAGGCCTAGGGGCAGATACGCAGTATTTT
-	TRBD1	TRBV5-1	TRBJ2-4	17	CASSLARDRGNKNIQYF	TGCGCCAGCAGCTTGGCCCGCGACAGGGGGAACAAAAACATTCAGTACTTC
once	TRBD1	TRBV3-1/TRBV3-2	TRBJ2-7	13	CASSRVRGLEQYF	TGTGCCAGCAGCCGCGTCAGGGGGCTTGAGCAGTACTTC
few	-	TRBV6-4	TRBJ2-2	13	CASSASDTGELFF	TGTGCCAGCAGTGCTAGCGACACCGGGGAGCTGTTTTTT
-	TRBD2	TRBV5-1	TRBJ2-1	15	CASSLVAGDYNEQFF	TGCGCCAGCAGCTTGGTGGCGGGAGACTACAATGAGCAGTTCTTC
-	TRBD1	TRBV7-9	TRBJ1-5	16	CASSLGLGDRGQPQHF	TGTGCCAGCAGCTTAGGATTGGGGGACAGGGGGCAGCCCCAGCATTTT
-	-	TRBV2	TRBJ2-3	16	CASSERLASITDTQYF	TGTGCCAGCAGTGAAAGGCTAGCGTCCATCACAGATACGCAGTATTTT
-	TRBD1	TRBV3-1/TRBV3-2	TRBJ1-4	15	CASSPQGGANEKLFF	TGTGCCAGCAGCCCCCAGGGGGGTGCTAATGAAAAACTGTTTTTT
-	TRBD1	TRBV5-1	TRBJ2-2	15	CASSLQGTHTGELFF	TGCGCCAGCAGCTTACAGGGGACGCACACCGGGGAGCTGTTTTTT
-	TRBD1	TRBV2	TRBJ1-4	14	CASRTGTGEEKLFF	TGTGCCAGCAGGACCGGGACAGGGGAGGAAAAACTGTTTTTT
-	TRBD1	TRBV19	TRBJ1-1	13	CASRDRVDTEAFF	TGTGCCTCCAGGGACAGGGTTGACACTGAAGCTTTCTTT
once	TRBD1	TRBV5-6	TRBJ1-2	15	CASSPGQGAVYGYTF	TGTGCCAGCAGCCCGGGACAGGGGGCAGTTTATGGCTACACCTTC
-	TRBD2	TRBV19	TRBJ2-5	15	CASSMGLLGGETQYF	TGTGCCAGTAGTATGGGTCTTTTGGGAGGGGAGACCCAGTACTTC
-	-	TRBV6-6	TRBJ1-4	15	CASSYSGAANEKLFF	TGTGCCAGCAGTTACTCAGGGGCGGCAAATGAAAAACTGTTTTTT
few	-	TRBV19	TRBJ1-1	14	CASSDGGGDTEAFF	TGTGCCAGTAGTGACGGAGGAGGGGACACTGAAGCTTTCTTT
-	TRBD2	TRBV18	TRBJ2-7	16	CASSPTGRGQTYEQYF	TGTGCCAGCTCACCAACGGGGAGGGGTCAAACCTACGAGCAGTACTTC
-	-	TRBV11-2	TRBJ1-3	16	CASSVTGTQIGNTIYF	TGTGCCAGCAGCGTTACCGGGACTCAAATCGGAAACACCATATATTTT
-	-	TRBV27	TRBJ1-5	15	CASSIGTKSNQPQHF	TGTGCCAGCAGTATAGGGACAAAAAGCAATCAGCCCCAGCATTTT
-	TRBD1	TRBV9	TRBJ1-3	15	CASSTGTGSGNTIYF	TGTGCCAGCAGCACCGGGACAGGCTCTGGAAACACCATATATTTT
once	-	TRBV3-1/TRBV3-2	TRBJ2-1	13	CASSPSAYNEQFF	TGTGCCAGCAGCCCGAGTGCCTACAATGAGCAGTTCTTC
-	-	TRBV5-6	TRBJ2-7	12	CASSLRQVSVDF	TGTGCCAGCAGCTTGCGACAGGTCTCTGTCGACTTC
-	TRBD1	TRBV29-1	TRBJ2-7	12	CSARDRGREQYF	TGCAGCGCCCGGGACAGGGGACGCGAGCAGTACTTC
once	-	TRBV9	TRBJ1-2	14	CASSVVSQGDGYTF	TGTGCCAGCAGCGTAGTATCACAGGGCGATGGCTACACCTTC
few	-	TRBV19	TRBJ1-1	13	CASSVWEATEAFF	TGTGCCAGTAGTGTCTGGGAGGCCACTGAAGCTTTCTTT
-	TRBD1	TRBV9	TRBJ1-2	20	CASSVSPLQGKGAMRNGYTF	TGTGCCAGCAGCGTATCTCCCCTACAGGGGAAGGGGGCAATGAGAAATGGCTACACCTTC
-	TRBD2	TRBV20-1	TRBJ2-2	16	CSASLGGGPGTGELFF	TGCAGTGCTAGTCTCGGCGGGGGGCCGGGCACCGGGGAGCTGTTTTTT
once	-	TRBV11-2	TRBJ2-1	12	CASNSASGAQFF	TGTGCCAGCAACTCTGCCTCGGGAGCACAGTTCTTC
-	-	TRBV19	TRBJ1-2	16	CASSIVWEQGRNGYTF	TGTGCCAGTAGTATAGTTTGGGAACAGGGACGAAATGGCTACACCTTC
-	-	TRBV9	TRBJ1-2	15	CASSVEGLGDYGYTF	TGTGCCAGCAGCGTAGAGGGATTAGGGGACTATGGCTACACCTTC
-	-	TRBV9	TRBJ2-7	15	CASSVGQSSSYEQYF	TGTGCCAGCAGCGTTGGACAGTCTAGCTCCTACGAGCAGTACTTC
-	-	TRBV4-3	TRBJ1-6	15	CASSQESNYNSPLHF	TGCGCCAGCAGCCAAGAATCTAACTATAATTCACCCCTCCACTTT